The entry that follows covers one TCR beta chain sequence. Its antigen is undetermined. Trimming removed 2 bases at V and 12 bases at J, with 14 bases between. CDR3 length: 13 residues. Germline V gene sequence: CDR1 MNHNS, CDR2 SASEGT. These data belong to a study of CD8 T cells in Susac syndrome. Study-wide results and limits: When the CD4+ T cell repertoires of patients with Susac syndrome were examined, they did not show any clonal expansion.

With random hexamers, about 0.45 to 1 ug RNA was reverse transcribed. MiXCR was run by TCRdb on the immunoSEQ multiplex PCR reads, yielding one entry per CDR3 protein. The sample consists of some 240,000 distinct CDR3 sequences, 90% to 96% of them appearing once. The clonotype was recovered from a human donor with Susac syndrome. The chain recombines TRBV6-1 with TRBJ1-5; perhaps TRBD1 as D (6 bases). Source material: CD4+ T cells from PBMCs. CDR3 residues: CASSELYGTLQHF. CDR3 nucleotide sequence: TGTGCCAGCAGTGAACTTTATGGGACACTCCAGCATTTT.